This T cell receptor beta chain was sequenced for a study of early T cells in non-severe SARS-CoV-2 infection. Study results and limitations: Database matching using VDJdb favored anti-spike CD8 responses, with private and CD4 specificities left missing.

Individual cDNA molecules carried attached unique molecular identifiers. TCRdb fed the 5' RACE reads into MiXCR, producing one record per CDR3 protein. The repertoire has approximately 100,000 distinct CDR3 sequences, 16% of them found once; the top ten carry around 1.3%. This clonotype was picked up one time. Its target is not known. V was clipped by 9 bases and J by 7 bases; unmatched bases: 11. The CDR3 covers 13 residues. Input material: whole blood. This receptor was obtained from an adult who was a healthcare worker with PCR-confirmed SARS-CoV-2 infection or an uninfected control (not recorded which). The genes are TRBV12-3 or TRBV12-4 and TRBJ2-7; TRBD2 agrees at 8 bases. This CDR3 is CASTPGGLGEQYF. The CDR3 nucleotides read TGTGCCAGTACCCCGGGGGGGCTGGGGGAGCAGTACTTC.